This T cell receptor beta chain was recorded in a study of T cells after yellow fever vaccination. On the study more broadly: Preparation of the low-cell-number fractions used SMART-Seq v4 Ultra Low Input.

The TCR cDNA carried a universal primer site and UMIs from 5'RACE template switching. MiXCR was run by TCRdb on the 5' RACE reads, yielding one entry per CDR3 protein. The sample contains about 370,000 distinct CDR3 sequences, 11% of which appear only once. From germline, CDR1 is LGHNA and CDR2 YNFKEQ. The CDR3 runs to 15 residues. V was cut by 0 bases and J by 6 bases, with 14 bases left in between. The specimen was PBMCs, collected on the day of the first yellow fever vaccination. This sequence originates from a man younger than 35 who received the YFV17D yellow fever vaccine. The genes are TRBV4-2 and TRBJ1-2; D is perhaps TRBD1 (6 bases). The CDR3 sequence: CASSQESGGSHGYTF. The CDR3, as DNA: TGTGCCAGCAGCCAAGAAAGCGGGGGCAGCCATGGCTACACCTTC.